The rows below give T cell receptor beta chains drawn from one sample of a study of identical twins. TCRdb ran MiXCR on the 5' RACE reads and lists one entry per CDR3 protein. The table has roughly 720,000 distinct CDR3 sequences, 18% seen once. These same records also appear under a second study, on T cells expressing NK-cell markers.

What was sequenced was PBMCs. These receptors were taken from a woman aged 18-29 years in good health. CDR3s include the opening cysteine and the closing phenylalanine or tryptophan. A D gene is named only where the DNA matches it firmly. Rows may omit the clone size; those that give it use once, few, many or a size class.

few	TRBJ2-2	TRBV2	-	TGTGCCAGCAGGAAAGGGACTTCCGGGGAGCTGTTTTTT	CASRKGTSGELFF
many	TRBJ2-7	TRBV12-3/TRBV12-4	-	TGTGCCAGCAGCCCCGTGGAGCTCTCCTACGAGCAGTACTTC	CASSPVELSYEQYF
-	TRBJ1-2	TRBV6-2/TRBV6-3	-	TGTGCCAGCAGCAGAGGGGGAGTTGGCTACACCTTC	CASSRGGVGYTF
few	TRBJ2-5	TRBV4-2	TRBD2	TGTGCCAGCAGCCAAGAACTCTCGGGGGGGAATTCGGAGACCCAGTACTTC	CASSQELSGGNSETQYF
-	TRBJ2-7	TRBV20-1	-	TGCAGTGCTAGAGGGCCTAGCGTTTACGAGCAGTACTTC	CSARGPSVYEQYF
-	TRBJ1-1	TRBV7-8	TRBD1	TGTGCCAGCAGCACCCGGACAGGGCTTGAAGCTTTCTTT	CASSTRTGLEAFF
few	TRBJ2-7	TRBV10-2	-	TGCGCCAGCAGGAGAGAGGCGCCCCTCTACGAGCAGTACTTC	CASRREAPLYEQYF
few	TRBJ2-5	TRBV5-1	-	TGCGCCAGCAGCTTACAATGGCGGGGAGAGACCCAGTACTTC	CASSLQWRGETQYF
-	TRBJ1-1	TRBV20-1	-	TGCAGTGCTACTCAGGGCTCGTTAGACACTGAAGCTTTCTTT	CSATQGSLDTEAFF
-	TRBJ2-5	TRBV6-5	-	TGTGCCAGCAGTTACTGGCCAGAGGGAAAGACCCAGTACTTC	CASSYWPEGKTQYF
few	TRBJ1-1	TRBV20-1	-	TGCAGTGCTAGAGTTGCCACCGGGGTCGGGGCTTTCTTT	CSARVATGVGAFF
-	TRBJ2-2	TRBV30	-	TGTGCCTGGAGCGCAGGAGGCCTTCGGACCGGGGAGCTGTTTTTT	CAWSAGGLRTGELFF
-	TRBJ2-1	TRBV7-8	-	TGTGCCAGCAGCCCCCCGGACCCTACTCCTCGGCAGTTCTTC	CASSPPDPTPRQFF
-	TRBJ2-3	TRBV10-1	-	TGCGCCAGCAGTGACCCGGGAACCTATAGCACAGATACGCAGTATTTT	CASSDPGTYSTDTQYF
-	TRBJ2-1	TRBV7-2	-	TGTGCCAGCAGCTTTCCAAGGGGCCCCTACAATGAGCAGTTCTTC	CASSFPRGPYNEQFF
many	TRBJ2-7	TRBV5-1	TRBD1	TGCGCCAGCAGCGCTGGACAGGCCCCTGGCGAGCAGTACTTC	CASSAGQAPGEQYF
-	TRBJ2-5	TRBV24-1	TRBD1	TGTGCCACCAGTGATCCCCGGGACAGGGGAGGAGAGACCCAGTACTTC	CATSDPRDRGGETQYF
-	TRBJ2-7	TRBV7-2	TRBD2	TGTGCCAGCAGCGGCGGACTAGCGGGAGGGTACGAGCAGTACTTC	CASSGGLAGGYEQYF
-	TRBJ2-2	TRBV20-1	-	TGCAGTGCTAGAGTGGAACGCAACACCGGGGAGCTGTTTTTT	CSARVERNTGELFF
-	TRBJ2-7	TRBV6-5	TRBD2	TGTGCCAGCAGTTACACCAGCGGGAGTGCCTACGAGCAGTACTTC	CASSYTSGSAYEQYF
-	TRBJ2-1	TRBV6-1	-	TGTGCCAGCAGCCGCCGGGCGCATATCTATGAGCAGTTCTTC	CASSRRAHIYEQFF
-	TRBJ1-5	TRBV20-1	TRBD1	TGCAGTGCTAGGAGGACAGGGGATGAGCCCCAGCATTTT	CSARRTGDEPQHF
few	TRBJ1-2	TRBV6-5	TRBD1	TGTGCCTCATCGACAGGGATGGGGGGCTACACCTTC	CASSTGMGGYTF
-	TRBJ1-2	TRBV5-6	-	TGTGCCAGCAGCTTCCCAAAAAACAGGGAAGATGGCTACACCTTC	CASSFPKNREDGYTF
many	TRBJ2-1	TRBV20-1	-	TGCAGTGCTCCTATAGCGGCTAGCTCCTACAATGAGCAGTTCTTC	CSAPIAASSYNEQFF
many	TRBJ1-2	TRBV12-3/TRBV12-4	-	TGTGCCAGCAGTCTCACTACCCCGACCTTC	CASSLTTPTF
-	TRBJ1-6	TRBV20-1	-	TGCAGTGCTAGGGACTCCGCAAGCTCCTATAATTCACCCCTCCACTTT	CSARDSASSYNSPLHF
-	TRBJ2-3	TRBV5-1	-	TGCGCCAGCAGCATGGGGCCCGACACAGATACGCAGTATTTT	CASSMGPDTDTQYF
-	TRBJ2-6	TRBV6-1	-	TGTGCCAGCAGACTCCACAGGGTCTCTGGGGCCAACGTCCTGACTTTC	CASRLHRVSGANVLTF
-	TRBJ2-3	TRBV12-3/TRBV12-4	-	TGTGCCAGCAGCTCCGACAGAGCTTATACGCAGTATTTT	CASSSDRAYTQYF
-	TRBJ1-2	TRBV6-4	TRBD1	TGTGCCAGCAGTGACCGGACAGGGGGGAGGAGTGGCTACACCTTC	CASSDRTGGRSGYTF
-	TRBJ2-7	TRBV4-3	-	TGCGCCAGCAGCCAACAGCGGGACAGCTCCTACGAGCAGTACTTC	CASSQQRDSSYEQYF
-	TRBJ2-1	TRBV20-1	TRBD2	TGCAGACCTCCGGGACTAGCGGGAGATGAGCAGTTCTTC	CRPPGLAGDEQFF
few	TRBJ2-1	TRBV30	TRBD2	TGTGCCCGACTTGGGACTAGCGGGAGCCAGTTAAATGAGCAGTTCTTC	CARLGTSGSQLNEQFF
-	TRBJ2-4	TRBV12-3/TRBV12-4	-	TGTGCCAGCAGTGGCAGACTCAGTGGCGACAAAAACATTCAGTACTTC	CASSGRLSGDKNIQYF
-	TRBJ1-5	TRBV7-2	TRBD1	TGTGCCAGCAGCACGACAGGGGTTCAGCCCCAGCATTTT	CASSTTGVQPQHF
-	TRBJ2-7	TRBV27	TRBD1	TGTGCCAGCAGTTCAGGGGGCGCGGACGAGCAGTACTTC	CASSSGGADEQYF
many	TRBJ2-2	TRBV5-1	-	TGCGCCAGCAGCTTGGGAACAGCCGGCACCGGGGAGCTGTTTTTT	CASSLGTAGTGELFF
few	TRBJ1-1	TRBV19	-	TGTGCCAGTAGTACCGGACAGAGAAGGACTGAAGCTTTCTTT	CASSTGQRRTEAFF
many	TRBJ1-1	TRBV5-1	-	TGTGCCAGCAGCTTTGACGGAGGGAACACTGAAGCTTTCTTT	CASSFDGGNTEAFF
few	TRBJ1-2	TRBV20-1	-	TGCAGTGCTAGAAACCGGGACACTTTGGGTTTTGGCTACACCTTC	CSARNRDTLGFGYTF
-	TRBJ2-1	TRBV20-1	TRBD2	TGCAGTGCACTCGGCACGGGAGGGATCAACAATGAGCAGTTCTTC	CSALGTGGINNEQFF
-	TRBJ2-7	TRBV6-1	TRBD1	TGTGCCAGCTGCGCCTCCGGGACAGGGGCCCTCGAGCAGTACTTC	CASCASGTGALEQYF
few	TRBJ2-7	TRBV5-1	-	TGCGCCAGCAGCCAGACGACGGGCTACGAGCAGTACTTC	CASSQTTGYEQYF
few	TRBJ2-3	TRBV7-7	TRBD1	TGTGCTAGCAGCCTACAGGGGGCTGCAGATACGCAGTATTTT	CASSLQGAADTQYF
-	TRBJ2-6	TRBV7-3	-	TGTGCCAGCAGCACCGGGGGGCCTGGGGCCAACGTCCTGACTTTC	CASSTGGPGANVLTF
-	TRBJ1-6	TRBV7-2	-	TGTGCCAGCAGCTTACTGGTGAATTCACCCCTCCACTTT	CASSLLVNSPLHF
few	TRBJ2-7	TRBV12-5	-	TGTGCTAGTGGGGGCCCACTGACCTACGAGCAGTACTTC	CASGGPLTYEQYF
few	TRBJ2-5	TRBV28	-	TGTGCCAGCAGGGGCCGAATGGCAGAGACCCAGTACTTC	CASRGRMAETQYF
-	TRBJ2-3	TRBV5-1	TRBD1	TGCGCCAGCAGCTTGGCTGGTGGAGACAGGGGAAATTTT	CASSLAGGDRGNF
-	TRBJ2-1	TRBV7-3	-	TGTGCCAGCAGCTTAAGAGGGGAGCGAAATGAGCAGTTCTTC	CASSLRGERNEQFF
few	TRBJ2-4	TRBV6-5	-	TGTGCCAGCAGTTACTCAATTGGGCTACTGAACATTCAGTACTTC	CASSYSIGLLNIQYF
-	TRBJ1-6	TRBV5-1	-	TGCGCCAGCAGCTTGGAGGCAGAATCACCCATCCACTTT	CASSLEAESPIHF